This TCR beta chain was sequenced during a study of tissue T cells after allogeneic stem cell transplantation (dated by TCRdb to 2022 to 2024). For the wider study: TCR beta repertoires were profiled across many tissues obtained from research autopsies of patients with and without GVHD, as well as in mouse models of GVHD. The human arm was conducted as a prospective observational study, and neither blinding nor randomization was performed.

Library construction relied on the immunoSEQ multiplex PCR assay. TCRbeta CDR3 sequencing was done by Adaptive Biotechnologies at survey depth, reporting CDR3 sequences, V/J genes, productive frequency and template counts. Amplification of TCR beta CDR3 regions was performed from genomic DNA rather than from RNA. From the authors' description of their analysis: Jensen-Shannon divergence served to quantify pairwise repertoire overlap between tissues, with 0 meaning identical and 1 meaning complete divergence. Tissues were clustered by single-linkage agglomerative hierarchical clustering of pairwise JSD values and displayed as dendrograms. GLIPH2 was run on all patient samples with simulation_depth 1000, kmer_min_depth 3, cdr3_length_cutoff 8, keeping groups with more than two unique CDR3s. A standardized tissue-overlap score extrapolated Jaccard GLIPH-group overlap across patients to a standard repertoire size of 1000 clones. To look at how diversity was associated with clinical or experimental variables, linear mixed-effect models were used, with tissue treated as a fixed effect and individual treated as a random effect. TCRdb obtained this table from immuneACCESS and retained in-frame rearrangements with V and J assigned. These tables miss some clones; where compared with another copy, unresolved V genes account for less than half of the shortfall, and the remainder is unexplained. V, J and clone size derive from that table, while D and trimming were established from the DNA sequence. This sample has a few thousand clones in its table, and around 55% of those were observed once. Together, the top ten hold more than 15% of the sample.

The CDR3 has 14 amino acids, counting the end cysteine and phenylalanine. The DNA has 39 bases, all within the CDR3, and is read from base 1. CDR1 NNHDY and CDR2 SYVADS are derived from the germline V gene. After removal of 3 bases from V and 4 bases from J, the junction retains 5 bases not matched to a gene. The time point label on this specimen signifies: mouse harvest day 7 after allogeneic transplant. Mouse grafts combined 10^7 T-cell-depleted bone marrow cells with 10^6 splenic CD5+ T cells, given via tail vein injection. To model GVHD in mice, a major MHC-mismatch B6 (H2b) into BALB/c (H2d) model was used, and tissues were profiled at day 7 or 14. Mouse tissues and retro-orbital blood were harvested on day 7 or 14 post-transplant using separate sterile tools per animal; livers were flushed beforehand. Before genomic DNA was isolated with the DNeasy Blood & Tissue Kit, mouse tissues were minced with razor blades in buffered saline.

A remark on this clone: It has no known antigen specificity. Because this receptor comes from a mouse, its gene names and germline sequences follow the mouse reference. The CDR3 end is not reached by the read, which stops 1 residue before it; the germline J gene fills it in.

The full study reports these points: In both patients and mice, T cells from blood and spleen picked up only a limited part of the TCR repertoire that was detected in tissues. Within patients, how anatomically similar tissues were was a major factor shaping TCR repertoire composition, regardless of disease or transplant status. Only a few T cell clones appeared in more than one patient, yet motif-based clustering showed tissue-specific repertoire signatures that were shared between patients. Which tissue TCRs were alloreactive or antigen-specific was not determined in the study, and some of the clones might have been host cells that persisted. A small and clinically heterogeneous patient cohort was studied, and sampling depth was acknowledged as a limitation.

Sequencing was done on a sample of liver tissue. The receptor chain draws on TRBV13-3 and TRBJ2-3; 7 of the junction bases match TRBD1. This receptor was identified in a female BALB/c mouse given C57BL/6 T cells with graft-versus-host disease after an allogeneic hematopoietic cell transplant. CDR3 bases read: TGTGCCAGCAGTGTCGACAGGGCCTCAGAAACGCTGTAT. This translates into CASSVDRASETLY. Given in full, the CDR3 is CASSVDRASETLYF.